The clone carrying this TCR beta chain occurred a few times. Its specificity is not known. Researchers ran the PCR with 60 Vbeta and 13 Jbeta primers. Assay: immunoSEQ multiplex PCR; the TCRdb copy retains only in-frame clones and omits some. Here the sample spans 150,000 to 200,000 clones, over 75% being singletons. This entry belongs to a study of cytomegalovirus exposure and HLA in healthy donors. Overall study results and limits: Apart from CMV serostatus, no immune exposure information was available. A further, later analysis showed that HLA-associated TCR beta chains (compared with equally common others) were more clonally expanded.

The origin of this receptor is a woman aged 45-60 years in good health and CMV-seronegative. The sample consisted of PBMCs.

CDR3 coding DNA: TGTGCCTGGAGTCGGGAGAATAGCAATCAGCCCCAGCATTTT. Its protein product is CAWSRENSNQPQHF. V and J are TRBV30 and TRBJ1-5; D not resolved. This CDR3 is 14 amino acids long. The germline V gene encodes CDR1 GTSNPN and CDR2 SVGIG (reference sequence). The V and J ends lost 2 bases and 0 bases respectively, with 8 bases between them.